This T cell receptor (beta chain) came from a study of T cell changes during pregnancy in multiple sclerosis. The assay was immunoSEQ multiplex PCR, and TCRdb's table has in-frame clones only and misses some. The profile covers 50,000 to 60,000 clones, with over 90% appearing a single time and about 0.28% taken by the ten largest. This CDR3 comprises 18 residues. With V trimmed by 3 bases and J by 0 bases, 11 bases remained unmatched. Looked up from germline, CDR1 is SGHTA and CDR2 is FQGNSA. The table lists this clone with a count of one. The sequenced sample was CD4+ T cells from peripheral blood mononuclear cells, obtained in the second trimester of pregnancy. This clonotype was obtained from a female donor with multiple sclerosis, enrolled in a pregnancy study. The rearrangement links TRBV7-2 to TRBJ2-7; 10 nucleotides agree with TRBD2. DNA for the CDR3: TGTGCCAGCAGCTTGAGGTGGCTAGCGGGGGACTTCTCCTACGAGCAGTACTTC. Translation gives CASSLRWLAGDFSYEQYF.